This passage covers 25 T cell receptor beta chains from one sample sequenced in a study of blood T cells in healthy people across ages. Alongside a J-beta primer mix, a sample-barcoded 5' primer served in a second PCR lasting about 6 to 12 cycles. TCRdb recomputed calls from the 5' RACE reads with MiXCR, one row per CDR3 protein. The sample yields about 970,000 distinct CDR3 sequences, about 53% seen once. Sequenced: blood. All receptors derive from a woman aged 60-75 years in good health.

This clonotype showed up many times. Written as DNA, the CDR3 is TGTGCCAGCAGTGAATTTGCAGGGGGAGGATCACCCCTCCACTTT. It codes for CASSEFAGGGSPLHF. The chain employs TRBV2 and TRBJ1-6; 7 bases line up with TRBD1. The J segment lost 10 bases and the V segment lost 2 bases, leaving 8 bases of the junction unmatched. The CDR3 runs 15 residues. Germline values: CDR1 SNHLY, CDR2 FYNNEI. Using reference TRBV2 and TRBJ1-6 for the parts outside the CDR3, the full variable domain is EPEVTQTPSHQVTQMGQEVILRCVPISNHLYFYWYRQILGQKVEFLVSFYNNEISEKSEIFDDQFSVERPDGSNFTLKIRSTKLEDSAMYFCASSEFAGGGSPLHFGNGTRLTVT.

The sample holds many counts of this clonotype. The J gene is TRBJ2-3, the V gene TRBV5-5, with no clear D. With 4 bases removed from V and 2 bases from J, the gap between germline ends came to 11 bases. This CDR3 comprises 14 residues. Germline CDR1 SGHKS, CDR2 YYEKEE (reference sequence). The CDR3 region is CASSLGVNTDTQYF. In nucleotides, the CDR3 is TGTGCCAGCAGCCTAGGAGTAAACACAGATACGCAGTATTTT.

This clonotype was observed a few times. The chain joins TRBV7-2 to TRBJ2-1; D possibly corresponds to TRBD2 (6 bases). The CDR3 contains 16 residues. V lost 2 bases to trimming and J lost 0 bases, with 11 bases between them. CDR1 and CDR2 from the germline V gene are SGHTA and FQGNSA. The CDR3 protein is CASSLRAGSSYNEQFF. CDR3 sequence (DNA): TGTGCCAGCAGCTTACGGGCGGGAAGCTCCTACAATGAGCAGTTCTTC.

CDR3 loop: CASSSDSWTDTQYF. CDR3 nucleotide sequence: TGTGCCAGCAGTTCGGACAGTTGGACAGATACGCAGTATTTT. The chain couples TRBV28 to TRBJ2-3; TRBD1 might be the D (6 bases). Between the trimmed V and J ends, which lost 4 bases and 3 bases, there was a span of 11 bases. Germline loops: CDR1 MDHEN, CDR2 SYDVKM. This CDR3 spans 14 amino acids.

The J gene is TRBJ1-1, the V gene TRBV7-6; D ambiguous. V was shortened by 1 base and J by 4 bases, with 10 bases between the two germline ends. The CDR3 is made up of 14 amino acids. CDR1 and CDR2 (germline): SGHVS, FNYEAQ. The CDR3 nucleotides are TGTGCCAGCAGCTTAGGATCTGTGAGCACTGAAGCTTTCTTT. Translation gives CASSLGSVSTEAFF. Supplemented by reference TRBV7-6 and TRBJ1-1, the full variable domain reads GAGVSQSPRYKVTKRGQDVALRCDPISGHVSLYWYRQALGQGPEFLTYFNYEAQQDKSGLPNDRFSAERPEGSISTLTIQRTEQRDSAMYRCASSLGSVSTEAFFGQGTRLTVV.

The chain combines TRBV4-3 with TRBJ2-7; 8 bases align to TRBD2. With 1 base clipped from V and 2 bases from J, the junction kept 10 bases outside the gene matches. CDR1 is LGHNA, CDR2 YSLEER, per germline. The CDR3 has 17 residues. In DNA, the CDR3 is TGCGCCAGCAGCCAAGGCCGACTGGCGGGAGGCGCCTACGAGCAGTACTTC. Encoded protein: CASSQGRLAGGAYEQYF.

This clonotype showed up just a few times. The chain couples TRBV4-2 to TRBJ2-7; the match to TRBD2 covers 10 bases. CDR1 is LGHNA and CDR2 is YNFKEQ in the germline V gene. There are 19 residues in the CDR3. After removal of 3 bases from V and 2 bases from J, the junction contained 16 bases not matched to a gene. The CDR3 DNA follows: TGTGCCAGCAGCCACGAGGCTATAGCGGGAGGAAGTCCCCCCTACGAGCAGTACTTC. This sequence encodes CASSHEAIAGGSPPYEQYF.

The chain links TRBV20-1 to TRBJ2-5; TRBD1 is a possible D gene (5 bases). The V gene's germline CDR1 is DFQATT and CDR2 SNEGSKA (reference sequence). Trimming shortened V by 5 bases and J by 8 bases, and 12 bases separated the two germline ends. The CDR3 loop spans 11 amino acids. The chain's CDR3 is CSAPDWGTQYF. The DNA of the CDR3 is TGCAGTGCTCCGGATTGGGGCACCCAGTACTTC.

This clonotype was counted between two and nine times. This chain uses TRBV4-1 with TRBJ2-1; D might be TRBD2 (5 bases). There are 15 residues in the CDR3. Germline-derived CDR1 and CDR2 are MGHRA and YSYEKL. The V gene lost 0 bases and the J gene lost 0 bases, with 6 bases spanning the gap. In nucleotides, the CDR3 is TGCGCCAGCAGCCAAGATGGGAGCTCCTACAATGAGCAGTTCTTC. The encoded protein is CASSQDGSSYNEQFF.

The chain is built from TRBV27 and TRBJ2-5; D possibly corresponds to TRBD1 (6 bases). The last part of the DNA fits TRBJ2-7 better; the J call may be wrong. The CDR3 runs 14 residues. The germline V gene has CDR1 MNHEY and CDR2 SMNVEV (reference sequence). CDR3 sequence (DNA): TGTGCCAGCACCAGACCAGGACAGTCCTACGAGCAGTACTTC. Encoded protein: CASTRPGQSYEQYF.

In its sample, this clonotype was seen a few times. The chain couples TRBV6-6 to TRBJ2-1, with 8 bases identical to TRBD2. Near its end, the DNA agrees better with TRBJ2-7, so the J call may be wrong. The CDR3 consists of 16 residues. Per the germline V gene, CDR1 is MNHNY and CDR2 is SVGAGI (reference sequence). CDR3 coding DNA: TGTGCCAGCAGTTACAAGCGGGAGAAGCCCTACAATGAGCAGTACTTC. Translation gives CASSYKREKPYNEQYF.

This clonotype showed up just a few times. The gene calls are TRBV6-4 and TRBJ2-5; D is ambiguous. Looked up from germline, CDR1 is MRHNA and CDR2 is SNTAGT. The CDR3 has 14 residues. Trimming took 0 bases from V and 2 from J, leaving 7 bases between them. For the CDR3, the DNA is TGTGCCAGCAGTGACTCTCCGCGGCAAGAGACCCAGTACTTC. It yields the protein CASSDSPRQETQYF.

The chain joins TRBV6-5 to TRBJ1-1, with no clear D. This CDR3 comprises 15 residues. The germline CDR1 and CDR2 sequences are MNHEY and SVGAGI. V was cut by 0 bases and J by 1 base, with 9 bases left in between. CDR3: CASSYSSQKNTEAFF. The CDR3 DNA is TGTGCCAGCAGTTACTCGAGCCAGAAGAACACTGAAGCTTTCTTT.

About this clonotype itself: At one boundary the junction diverges from the germline segment, which might be a read error. V usage is TRBV24-1 and J usage is TRBJ2-5, with 8 nucleotides matching TRBD1. This CDR3 has 14 amino acids. Germline V CDR1 and CDR2: KGHDR, SFDVKD. The CDR3 DNA follows: TGTGTCACCAGTGACCGGACAGGGAAAGAGACCCAGTACTTC. Encoded protein: CVTSDRTGKETQYF.

Only one count was recorded for this clonotype. V gene TRBV5-1 combines with J gene TRBJ1-2, with 7 bases aligning to TRBD1. Trimming cost V 1 base and J 4 bases; bases outside gene matches: 4. Germline-derived CDR1 and CDR2 are SGHRS and YFSETQ. This CDR3 comprises 14 residues. CDR3 in DNA: TGCGCCAGCAGCTTGCAGGGGGATGTCTATGGCTACACCTTC. It codes for CASSLQGDVYGYTF.

The chain joins TRBV20-1 to TRBJ2-3; 10 bases match TRBD2. The CDR3 spans 19 residues. The germline V gene has CDR1 DFQATT and CDR2 SNEGSKA (reference sequence). Germline trimming cut 3 bases from V and 4 bases from J; bases unmatched to any gene: 19. The CDR3 loop reads CSASLQGFRLAGDPDTQYF. CDR3 in DNA: TGCAGTGCTAGCTTACAGGGATTTCGCCTAGCGGGAGACCCAGATACGCAGTATTTT.

This sequence joins TRBV2 and TRBJ2-3; D is uncertain. Trimming stripped 7 bases from V and 4 bases from J, with 18 bases between. The V gene's germline CDR1 is SNHLY and CDR2 FYNNEI. There are 15 residues in the CDR3. The CDR3 loop reads CASNGARLLSDTQYF. Here the CDR3 DNA reads TGTGCCAGCAATGGTGCACGTCTCTTGTCAGATACGCAGTATTTT.

This clonotype was seen just once. This rearrangement joins TRBV7-9 to TRBJ1-5; D not resolved. V shed 2 bases and J shed 0 bases, with 5 bases lying between them. CDR3 length: 14 residues. Germline assignment: CDR1 SEHNR and CDR2 FQNEAQ (reference sequence). The CDR3 spells CASSLSVSNQPQHF. CDR3 nucleotide sequence: TGTGCCAGCAGCTTAAGTGTTAGCAATCAGCCCCAGCATTTT.

The J gene is TRBJ1-4, the V gene TRBV7-9, with D tentatively TRBD1 (5 bases). This CDR3 is built from 15 residues. Germline assignment: CDR1 SEHNR and CDR2 FQNEAQ (reference sequence). Trimming stripped 5 bases from V and 8 bases from J, with 18 bases between. The CDR3 DNA reads TGTGCCAGCAGCCTCGGGACGGGGAAGGGGGAAAAACTGTTTTTT. Translated, it gives CASSLGTGKGEKLFF.

This clonotype was observed many times. The chain combines TRBV28 with TRBJ2-7; perhaps TRBD2 as D (6 bases). The germline V gene has CDR1 MDHEN and CDR2 SYDVKM. V was trimmed by 3 bases and J by 2 bases, leaving 11 bases between them. The CDR3 spans 14 residues. CDR3 sequence (DNA): TGTGCCAGCAGTTTTGGAGGGAAGCCCTACGAGCAGTACTTC. Its translation: CASSFGGKPYEQYF. Together with reference TRBV28 and TRBJ2-7, the CDR3 gives the full variable domain: DVKVTQSSRYLVKRTGEKVFLECVQDMDHENMFWYRQDPGLGLRLIYFSYDVKMKEKGDIPEGYSVSREKKERFSLILESASTNQTSMYLCASSFGGKPYEQYFGPGTRLTVT.

The chain carries TRBV3-1 and TRBJ2-1; 10 nucleotides agree with TRBD1. The V gene end was trimmed by 2 bases and the J gene end by 6 bases; junction bases not matched to a gene: 4. This CDR3 region has 15 residues. The V gene's germline CDR1 is LGHDT and CDR2 YNNKEL (reference sequence). The CDR3 DNA sequence: TGTGCCAGCAGCCAACCGGGACAGGGGAGCAATGAGCAGTTCTTC. Translating it yields CASSQPGQGSNEQFF.

The chain combines TRBV6-5 with TRBJ2-3; D gene unclear. Looked up from germline, CDR1 is MNHEY and CDR2 is SVGAGI. The CDR3 spans 15 residues. Trimming removed 0 bases at V and 3 bases at J, with 10 bases between. The CDR3 here is CASSYSSKRTDTQYF. The DNA of the CDR3 is TGTGCCAGCAGTTACTCGAGTAAGAGAACAGATACGCAGTATTTT.

In regard to this clonotype: Compared with germline, one end of the junction differs, possibly owing to a read error. The V call is TRBV5-1, the J call TRBJ2-5; D may match TRBD1 or TRBD2 (5 bases each). Germline loops: CDR1 SGHRS, CDR2 YFSETQ. The CDR3 contains 15 residues. CDR3 nucleotide sequence: TGCGCCAGCAGATTGGGACCTAGGATAGAAGAGACCCAGTACTTC. This encodes CASRLGPRIEETQYF.

This clonotype was detected only a few times. V gene TRBV12-3 or TRBV12-4 combines with J gene TRBJ2-4, with TRBD1 matching 8 bases. The J call is doubtful: the DNA matches TRBJ2-7 better. The CDR3 runs 14 residues. CDR3 sequence (DNA): TGTGCCAGCAGTTTGGACAGGGTTGGAGGCGAGCAGTACTTC. Its translation: CASSLDRVGGEQYF.

The sample holds a few counts of this clonotype. The chain combines TRBV7-2 with TRBJ1-5; D unresolved. The CDR3 is 15 amino acids. V was trimmed by 5 bases and J by 4 bases, leaving 15 bases between them. Germline loops: CDR1 SGHTA, CDR2 FQGNSA. In nucleotides, the CDR3 is TGTGCCAGCAGCCTACCTGGTACGGGTAATCAGCCCCAGCATTTT. Its translation is CASSLPGTGNQPQHF.